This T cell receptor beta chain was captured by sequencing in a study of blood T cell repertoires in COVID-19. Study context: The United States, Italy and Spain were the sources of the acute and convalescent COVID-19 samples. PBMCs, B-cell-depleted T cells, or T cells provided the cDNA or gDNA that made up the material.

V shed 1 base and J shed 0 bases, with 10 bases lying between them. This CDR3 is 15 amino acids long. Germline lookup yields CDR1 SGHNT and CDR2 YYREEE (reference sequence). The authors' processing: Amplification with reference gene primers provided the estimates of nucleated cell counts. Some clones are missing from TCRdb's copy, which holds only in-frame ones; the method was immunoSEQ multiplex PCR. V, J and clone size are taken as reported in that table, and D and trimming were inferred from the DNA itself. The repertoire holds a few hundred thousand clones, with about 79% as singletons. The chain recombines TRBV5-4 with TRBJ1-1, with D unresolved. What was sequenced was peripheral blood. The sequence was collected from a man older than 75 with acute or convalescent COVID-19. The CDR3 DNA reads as TGTGCCAGCAGCTTGTGGTTAACTATGAACACTGAAGCTTTCTTT. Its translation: CASSLWLTMNTEAFF.